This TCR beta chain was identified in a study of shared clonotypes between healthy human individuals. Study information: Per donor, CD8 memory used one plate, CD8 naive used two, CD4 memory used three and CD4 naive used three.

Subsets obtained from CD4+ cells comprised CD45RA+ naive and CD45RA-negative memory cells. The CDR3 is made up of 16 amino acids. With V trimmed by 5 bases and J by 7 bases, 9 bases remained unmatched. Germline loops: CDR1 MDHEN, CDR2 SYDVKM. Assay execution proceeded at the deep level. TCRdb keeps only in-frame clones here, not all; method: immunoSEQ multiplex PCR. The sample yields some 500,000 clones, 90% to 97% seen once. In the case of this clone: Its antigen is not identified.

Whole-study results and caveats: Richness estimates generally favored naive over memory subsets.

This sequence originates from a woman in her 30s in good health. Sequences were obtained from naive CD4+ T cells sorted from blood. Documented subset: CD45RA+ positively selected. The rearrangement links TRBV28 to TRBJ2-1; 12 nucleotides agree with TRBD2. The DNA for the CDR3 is TGTGCCAGCAGTCTGACGACTAGCGGGAGTGTTAATGAGCAGTTCTTC. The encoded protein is CASSLTTSGSVNEQFF.